Shown below are 11 T cell receptor beta chains from a single sample sequenced in a study of T-cell reconstitution after alpha-beta-depleted transplantation in children. Unique molecular identifiers were incorporated into the prepared TCRbeta library. Each CDR3 protein gets one entry after TCRdb re-called the PCR reads with MiXCR. The table records some 500,000 distinct CDR3 sequences, about 33% of them present only once. This specimen consisted of PBMCs from the stem cell graft donor, obtained from the stem cell graft. Source of these receptors: a human donor who donated a stem cell graft to a child with aplastic anemia.

This chain joins TRBV30 and TRBJ1-5; the D gene is possibly TRBD1 (6 bases). V was shortened by 3 bases and J by 7 bases, with 19 bases between the two germline ends. Germline CDR1 is GTSNPN and CDR2 is SVGIG (reference sequence). The CDR3 has 15 residues. The CDR3 region has the DNA TGTGCCTGGAGGGCAGACAGGCCAGGGAGGCAGCCCCAGCATTTT. It is translated as CAWRADRPGRQPQHF.

The V and J genes are TRBV5-6 and TRBJ2-7; possible D gene TRBD1, 5 bases. Looked up from germline, CDR1 is SGHDT and CDR2 is YYEEEE. Between the trimmed V and J ends, which lost 6 bases and 6 bases, there was a span of 13 bases. The CDR3 totals 12 residues. For the CDR3, the DNA is TGTGCCAGCACCATGGCAGGGCGCGAGCAGTACGTC. It yields the protein CASTMAGREQYV.

This clonotype was detected only a few times. The gene calls are TRBV10-3 and TRBJ1-2, with TRBD1 matching over 9 bases. This CDR3 comprises 16 residues. The junction had 10 bases not matched to a gene; V was cut back by 0 bases and J by 8 bases. Germline values: CDR1 ENHRY, CDR2 SYGVKD. This CDR3 reads CAISESIGTGGLGYTF. CDR3 nucleotide sequence: TGTGCCATCAGTGAGTCGATTGGTACAGGGGGCCTGGGCTACACCTTC.

The CDR3 DNA follows: TGTGCCAGCAGCTTGGCATTCGGACTAGCAGCAGATACGCAGTATTTT. It encodes CASSLAFGLAADTQYF. The V gene is TRBV5-6, the J gene TRBJ2-3, with 8 bases aligning to TRBD2. The V segment lost 0 bases and the J segment 4 bases; nucleotides outside the gene matches: 7. The CDR3 contains 16 residues. Germline CDR1 reads SGHDT; CDR2 reads YYEEEE.

This clonotype occurred a few times. The chain has TRBV20-1 and TRBJ2-3, with TRBD2 as a possible D gene (5 bases). This CDR3 is 15 amino acids long. V was pared by 5 bases and J by 2 bases, with 17 bases between. Germline CDR1 reads DFQATT; CDR2 reads SNEGSKA (reference sequence). The CDR3 DNA reads TGCAGTGCTGCCGACTCACAGCGGTACACAGATACGCAGTATTTT. Translated, it gives CSAADSQRYTDTQYF.

This clonotype was picked up a small number of times. The V call is TRBV29-1, the J call TRBJ1-2, with no clear D. V was pared by 6 bases and J by 8 bases, with 13 bases between. In germline, CDR1 is SQVTM, CDR2 ANQGSEA. The CDR3 runs to 11 residues. DNA of the CDR3: TGCAGCGTGCCGGACGGTGCAGGCTACACCTTC. Encoded protein: CSVPDGAGYTF. The complete variable domain, with remaining parts taken from reference TRBV29-1 and TRBJ1-2, reads SAVISQKPSRDICQRGTSLTIQCQVDSQVTMMFWYRQQPGQSLTLIATANQGSEATYESGFVIDKFPISRPNLTFSTLTVSNMSPEDSSIYLCSVPDGAGYTFGSGTRLTVV.

In this sample, this clonotype turned up a few times. This chain joins TRBV7-8 and TRBJ2-1, with D possibly being TRBD2 (5 bases). V was trimmed by 3 bases and J by 1 base, leaving 10 bases between them. The CDR3 has 15 residues. Germline V gene data show CDR1 as SGHVS and CDR2 as FQNEAQ. CDR3 DNA sequence: TGTGCCAGCAGCTTTTCGGGGTTTTCCTACAATGAGCAGTTCTTC. Protein product: CASSFSGFSYNEQFF. Full variable domain (outside the CDR3, taken from reference TRBV7-8 and TRBJ2-1): GAGVSQSPRYKVAKRGQDVALRCDPISGHVSLFWYQQALGQGPEFLTYFQNEAQLDKSGLPSDRFFAERPEGSVSTLKIQRTQQEDSAVYLCASSFSGFSYNEQFFGPGTRLTVL.

The chain carries TRBV12-3 or TRBV12-4 and TRBJ1-1; D unclear. This CDR3 has 13 amino acids. V lost 3 bases to trimming and J lost 4 bases, with 9 bases between them. The CDR3 region is CASSLRVGTEAFF. The CDR3 DNA follows: TGTGCCAGCAGTTTGCGTGTGGGCACTGAAGCTTTCTTT.

The genes are TRBV15 and TRBJ2-7; D tentatively reads TRBD1 or TRBD2 (5 bases each). The CDR3 sequence is 11 residues long. The ends were cut back, 6 bases at V and 9 bases at J, with 12 bases in the middle. CDR1 LNHNV and CDR2 YYDKDF come from the germline V gene (reference sequence). Here the CDR3 reads CATRAGTRQYV. In DNA, the CDR3 is TGTGCCACCAGGGCAGGGACCAGGCAGTACGTC.

CDR3 sequence reads: CASSFLPMLSGGYTF. Here the CDR3 DNA reads TGTGCCAGCAGTTTTCTCCCAATGCTCTCGGGTGGCTACACCTTC. The V call is TRBV12-3 or TRBV12-4, the J call TRBJ1-2; D is ambiguous. The CDR3 sequence is 15 residues long. V was clipped by 3 bases and J by 7 bases, with 18 bases between them.

J is TRBJ1-2 and V is TRBV27; 11 positions match TRBD1. CDR3 length equals 15 residues. CDR1 and CDR2 (germline): MNHEY, SMNVEV (reference sequence). With 5 bases clipped from V and 7 bases from J, the junction kept 9 bases outside the gene matches. The CDR3 coding sequence is TGTGCCAGCAGTATAGGACAGGGGGCGCCCGGTGGCTACACCTTC. Translation gives CASSIGQGAPGGYTF.